This T cell receptor (beta chain) is from a study of tumor-infiltrating lymphocytes in primary liver carcinoma. Turning to the study itself: Patients of both sexes were 30 to 69 years old. The neoplasms were of stage T1-T3 N0M0, with dimensions of roughly 4.2 to 10 cm across. Study findings and constraints: Tumor samples exhibited a significantly greater top-250-clone fraction than blood samples (p = 0.039).

This clonotype was counted between two and nine times. Its antigen is still unknown. One end of the junction is discordant with germline, which a read error may explain. The CDR3 is 14 amino acids. Germline V gives CDR1 MNHNS, CDR2 SASEGT. Unsorted whole blood yielded the blood RNA, and germline DNA was also extracted. From approximately 490 ng total RNA, TCR beta cDNA was generated with a primer in the constant region. Construction of TCR beta libraries relied on three successive nested multiplex PCR rounds employing slightly modified ARM-PCR. It was with TRBV1-TRBV30 forward primers and a C-beta reverse primer that the first two PCR rounds were run, at approximately 10 cycles each. TCRdb recomputed calls from the multiplex PCR reads with MiXCR, one row per CDR3 protein. The table includes fewer than 350,000 distinct CDR3 sequences, roughly 60% detected once.

The rearrangement joins TRBV6-1 to TRBJ2-3; TRBD1 matches 10 bases. The specimen was peripheral blood. This receptor was identified in a middle-aged man with primary liver carcinoma and hepatitis B virus infection. CDR3 in DNA: TGTACCAGCAGTGACAGGGGGCCAACAGATACGCAGTATTTT. Its protein product is CTSSDRGPTDTQYF.